The next 20 T cell receptor beta chains were all read from a single sample in a study of control samples from healthy donors and cancer patients. Sequencing was performed with immunoSEQ multiplex PCR; in TCRdb, only in-frame clones are kept and a portion is missing. The sample records 63,000 or so clones, over 75% being singletons. The specimen was blood. These receptors originate from a man over 45 in good health.

Comments on this clone: Other nucleotide sequences from this sample produce the same CDR3. The chain carries TRBV7-2 and TRBJ1-2; D remains ambiguous. Germline-derived CDR1 and CDR2 are SGHTA and FQGNSA. This CDR3 spans 13 amino acids. V dropped 1 base and J dropped 8 bases, with 11 bases sitting between them. The CDR3 nucleotides read TGTGCCAGCAGCTTAGTGGGAGGGTACGGCTACACCTTC. Its protein is CASSLVGGYGYTF.

The chain couples TRBV27 to TRBJ1-1; the D is unclear. V was shortened by 0 bases and J by 5 bases, with 10 bases between the two germline ends. This CDR3 has 14 residues. Germline lookup yields CDR1 MNHEY and CDR2 SMNVEV (reference sequence). The chain's CDR3 is CASSLSGMGTEAFF. CDR3 sequence (DNA): TGTGCCAGCAGTTTATCAGGGATGGGGACTGAAGCTTTCTTT.

This chain connects TRBV28 to TRBJ1-2; D unclear. V dropped 10 bases and J dropped 7 bases, with 13 bases sitting between them. This CDR3 spans 11 amino acids. Germline CDR1 and CDR2: MDHEN and SYDVKM. CDR3 residues: CATRGGSGYTF. The CDR3 DNA follows: TGTGCCACCCGAGGAGGTTCTGGCTACACCTTC.

The V gene is TRBV30, the J gene TRBJ2-5; D not resolved. Trimming pared 4 bases from V and 5 bases from J, leaving 14 bases between. Germline lookup yields CDR1 GTSNPN and CDR2 SVGIG (reference sequence). The CDR3 runs to 13 residues. CDR3 DNA sequence: TGTGCCTGGATGAGGAGACGCGCCGAGACCCAGTACTTC. Translated, it gives CAWMRRRAETQYF.

This chain joins TRBV6-2 or TRBV6-3 and TRBJ1-2, with TRBD1 identical over 9 bases. V dropped 0 bases and J dropped 8; count of bases not matched to a gene: 4. CDR1 and CDR2 (germline): MNHEY, SVGEGT. The CDR3 is 14 amino acids. CDR3 coding DNA: TGTGCCAGCAGTTACTCCGGGACAGGGAGAGGCTACACCTTC. It encodes CASSYSGTGRGYTF.

Remarks on this clone: The limits of the CDR3 on the DNA are not certain, so only TCRdb's listed CDR3 is given. This rearrangement joins TRBV5-1 to TRBJ2-7; the table's D call, TRBD2, has no DNA check behind it. The germline V gene has CDR1 SGHRS and CDR2 YFSETQ. Counting both end residues, the CDR3 totals 14 amino acids. CDR3 in amino acids: CASSSSGGPYEQYF.

The rearrangement links TRBV5-4 to TRBJ1-6; the D is unclear. CDR3 length: 14 amino acids. V was pared by 0 bases and J by 10 bases, with 11 bases between. Germline assignment: CDR1 SGHNT and CDR2 YYREEE (reference sequence). The CDR3 sequence: CASSLDGGVSPLHF. The CDR3 bases are TGTGCCAGCAGCTTGGATGGCGGGGTATCACCCCTCCACTTT.

This clone occurred a few times. CDR3 residues: CASSTGLREQFF. Written as DNA, the CDR3 is TGTGCCAGCAGCACGGGACTCCGTGAGCAGTTCTTC. The chain employs TRBV5-6 and TRBJ2-1, with a possible D match to TRBD2 (6 bases). Germline CDR1 is SGHDT and CDR2 is YYEEEE. The CDR3 contains 12 residues. The ends were cut back, 4 bases at V and 9 bases at J, with 11 bases in the middle.

This clone came up once. The chain uses TRBV6-2 or TRBV6-3 and TRBJ2-1; TRBD1 matches at 7 bases. Germline V lookup: CDR1 MNHEY, CDR2 SVGEGT. After removal of 5 bases from V and 3 bases from J, the junction contained 10 bases not matched to a gene. There are 16 residues in the CDR3. CDR3 sequence (DNA): TGTGCCAGCAGTGGGGACACAGGGGTCGTCTACAATGAGCAGTTCTTC. As protein: CASSGDTGVVYNEQFF.

The gene calls are TRBV2 and TRBJ2-2; TRBD2 aligns across 10 bases. The CDR3 contains 16 residues. The germline gives CDR1 SNHLY, CDR2 FYNNEI. Trimming at V came to 6 bases and at J to 8 bases, leaving 12 bases not matched to a gene. This CDR3 reads CASSPLAGGKRGELFF. CDR3 in DNA: TGTGCCAGCAGCCCATTAGCGGGGGGAAAGAGAGGGGAGCTGTTTTTT.

The chain is built from TRBV11-2 and TRBJ2-1; D is perhaps TRBD1 or TRBD2 (5 bases each). This CDR3 is built from 16 residues. Trimming shortened V by 1 base and J by 2 bases, and 12 bases separated the two germline ends. Germline assignment: CDR1 SGHAT and CDR2 FQNNGV. CDR3 sequence reads: CASSLATGTTYNEQFF. In DNA, the CDR3 is TGTGCCAGCAGCTTAGCGACCGGGACCACCTACAATGAGCAGTTCTTC.

The CDR3 is CASSSLAGGPNEQFF. The CDR3 bases are TGTGCCAGCAGTTCACTAGCGGGAGGGCCCAATGAGCAGTTCTTC. V is TRBV6-2 or TRBV6-3 and J is TRBJ2-1, with 13 bases lining up with TRBD2. The CDR3 extends over 15 amino acids. Germline CDR1 is MNHEY and CDR2 is SVGEGT. Trimming at V came to 4 bases and at J to 6 bases, leaving 3 bases not matched to a gene.

This clone showed up just a few times. Written as DNA, the CDR3 is TGTGCCAGCAGCCAAGATCTTAGCTATGCCGAGCAGTACTTC. Translating gives CASSQDLSYAEQYF. The rearrangement joins TRBV3-1 (or the pseudogene TRBV3-2) to TRBJ2-7; D uncertain. Germline assignment: CDR1 LGHDT and CDR2 YNNKEL (reference sequence). The CDR3 runs 14 residues. Trimming left V 0 bases short and J 6 bases short, with 12 bases between.

In the case of this clone: The same CDR3 is also encoded by other DNA sequences in this sample. The chain combines TRBV7-2 with TRBJ1-2, with 7 positions matching TRBD1. There are 14 residues in the CDR3. Unmatched junction bases numbered 6, after V lost 5 bases and J lost 3 bases. From germline, CDR1 is SGHTA and CDR2 FQGNSA. The CDR3 DNA reads as TGTGCCAGCAGCCCCCCTGACAGGGACTATGGCTACACCTTC. Amino acid sequence: CASSPPDRDYGYTF.

The CDR3 coding sequence is TGTGCCAGCAGCACAGGGGTGTCTTGGGAGCAGTACTTC. It specifies CASSTGVSWEQYF. The chain has TRBV7-2 and TRBJ2-7, with TRBD1 matching over 7 bases. CDR1 SGHTA and CDR2 FQGNSA come from the germline V gene. After removal of 5 bases from V and 7 bases from J, the junction contained 8 bases not matched to a gene. This CDR3 spans 13 amino acids.

This clone was picked up a small number of times. The J gene is TRBJ2-5, the V gene TRBV19; 8 nucleotides match TRBD2. Germline assignment: CDR1 LNHDA and CDR2 SQIVND (reference sequence). Germline trimming cut 6 bases from V and 4 bases from J; bases unmatched to any gene: 1. This CDR3 has 12 amino acids. The CDR3 region is CASRLAGETQYF. In DNA, the CDR3 is TGTGCCAGTAGGCTAGCGGGAGAGACCCAGTACTTC.

The CDR3 DNA is TGTGCCAGCAGCTTAAACAGGGGCTCAAGTGAAAAACTGTTTTTT. Translation gives CASSLNRGSSEKLFF. The chain carries TRBV7-3 and TRBJ1-4; 7 positions match TRBD1. CDR1 is SGHTA and CDR2 is FQGTGA in the germline V gene. The CDR3 spans 15 residues. With 1 base clipped from V and 7 bases from J, the junction kept 6 bases outside the gene matches.

CDR3: CAISGEKRYNEQFF. In DNA, the CDR3 is TGTGCCATCAGTGGGGAAAAGAGGTACAATGAGCAGTTCTTC. The chain carries TRBV10-3 and TRBJ2-1; D not resolved. With 4 bases removed from V and 4 bases from J, the gap between germline ends came to 11 bases. Germline loops: CDR1 ENHRY, CDR2 SYGVKD. The CDR3 has 14 amino acids.

The rearrangement links TRBV7-6 to TRBJ2-3; the D gene is possibly TRBD2 (7 bases). Germline loops: CDR1 SGHVS, CDR2 FNYEAQ. The CDR3 covers 16 residues. V lost 1 base, J lost 1 base, and 12 bases lay in between. CDR3 bases: TGTGCCAGCAGCTTAGGGGGAGGGGGGCGCACAGATACGCAGTATTTT. This encodes CASSLGGGGRTDTQYF. Using reference TRBV7-6 and TRBJ2-3 for the parts outside the CDR3, the full variable domain is GAGVSQSPRYKVTKRGQDVALRCDPISGHVSLYWYRQALGQGPEFLTYFNYEAQQDKSGLPNDRFSAERPEGSISTLTIQRTEQRDSAMYRCASSLGGGGRTDTQYFGPGTRLTVL.

Comments on this clone: The junction departs from the called germline gene at one end, perhaps through a read error. The chain has TRBV11-3 and TRBJ1-4; D ambiguous. CDR3 length equals 12 residues. Germline loops: CDR1 SGHNT, CDR2 YENEEA. As DNA, the CDR3 is TGTGCCAGCAGCTTAAGGGATGAAAGACTGTTTTTT. It is translated as CASSLRDERLFF. Full variable domain (missing parts from reference TRBV11-3 and TRBJ1-4): EAGVVQSPRYKIIEKKQPVAFWCNPISGHNTLYWYLQNLGQGPELLIRYENEEAVDDSQLPKDRFSAERLKGVDSTLKIQPAELGDSAVYLCASSLRDERLFFGSGTQLSVL.